These 20 T cell receptor beta chains were all obtained from the same sample, sequenced in a study of control samples from healthy donors and cancer patients. TCRdb keeps only in-frame clones here, not all; method: immunoSEQ multiplex PCR. The data show some 70,000 clones, approximately 83% seen once. The specimen was blood. The receptor source for this set is a man aged 55 to 70 in good health.

The J gene is TRBJ2-1, the V gene TRBV5-1, with D possibly being TRBD2 (5 bases). Germline V gene lookup returns CDR1 SGHRS and CDR2 YFSETQ. The CDR3 sequence is 16 residues long. Trimming shortened V by 4 bases and J by 0 bases, and 14 bases separated the two germline ends. This CDR3 is CASSGVAYSSYNEQFF. CDR3 nucleotide sequence: TGCGCCAGCAGCGGCGTAGCGTATAGCTCCTACAATGAGCAGTTCTTC.

The CDR3 region has the DNA TGTGCCAGCAGCTACAACCAGGGAGACTATGGCTACACCTTC. Its translation: CASSYNQGDYGYTF. The V call is TRBV7-2, the J call TRBJ1-2, with D maybe TRBD1 (5 bases). The V gene lost 4 bases and the J gene lost 3 bases, with 12 bases spanning the gap. Germline CDR1 and CDR2: SGHTA and FQGNSA. This CDR3 is 14 amino acids long.

This chain links TRBV4-2 with TRBJ2-3; TRBD2 aligns across 10 bases. Germline assignment: CDR1 LGHNA and CDR2 YNFKEQ. This CDR3 comprises 16 residues. The ends lost 2 bases at V and 7 bases at J; junction bases unmatched: 9. The CDR3 DNA sequence: TGTGCCAGCAGCCAACGGAGCGGGAGGGGGCTGAATACGCAGTATTTT. Its translation is CASSQRSGRGLNTQYF.

The gene calls are TRBV7-2 and TRBJ1-6; 9 bases are shared with TRBD1. J gave up 10 bases and V 7 bases, and 17 bases lay outside the gene matches. CDR3 length equals 17 residues. CDR1 is SGHTA, CDR2 FQGNSA, per germline. The CDR3 nucleotides read TGTGCCAGCACCCAGTATTTTGGGACAGGGAGGAACTCACCCCTCCACTTT. Its protein product is CASTQYFGTGRNSPLHF.

This sequence joins TRBV11-2 and TRBJ2-7, with D perhaps TRBD1 (5 bases). This CDR3 comprises 14 residues. With 5 bases removed from V and 3 bases from J, the gap between germline ends came to 14 bases. Germline CDR1 reads SGHAT; CDR2 reads FQNNGV. CDR3 sequence reads: CASSLLRQSYEQYF. The CDR3 coding sequence is TGTGCCAGCAGCCTCCTTCGACAGAGCTACGAGCAGTACTTC.

A word on this clone: No conserved phenylalanine or tryptophan is present at the end of the CDR3, so a read error is the likely explanation. The DNA is left out, because the CDR3 cannot be placed on it with certainty; the CDR3 is given as TCRdb lists it. The chain uses TRBV6-5 and TRBJ1-6; the table's D call, TRBD1, was not checked against the DNA. Including both end residues, the CDR3 is 12 amino acids long. CDR1 and CDR2 from the germline V gene are MNHEY and SVGAGI. CDR3 region: CASRMTGISPLN.

The V gene is TRBV4-1, the J gene TRBJ2-2, with a weak D call TRBD2 (7 bases). The CDR3 is 15 residues long. Deletions cut 8 bases from V and 0 bases from J, with 13 bases between. The germline V gene has CDR1 MGHRA and CDR2 YSYEKL. As DNA, the CDR3 is TGCGCCAGCGGGGGGCGGGGGACGAACACCGGGGAGCTGTTTTTT. This translates into CASGGRGTNTGELFF.

The rearrangement joins TRBV30 to TRBJ1-2; D unclear. Germline values: CDR1 GTSNPN, CDR2 SVGIG (reference sequence). The CDR3 spans 17 residues. V was cut by 3 bases and J by 5 bases, with 25 bases left in between. For the CDR3, the DNA is TGTGCCTGGAGCGGATTGGCAGCTCAACTTTTAACTTATGGCTACACCTTC. Protein product: CAWSGLAAQLLTYGYTF. Full variable domain (remainder filled in from reference TRBV30 and TRBJ1-2): SQTIHQWPATLVQPVGSPLSLECTVEGTSNPNLYWYRQAAGRGLQLLFYSVGIGQISSEVPQNLSASRPQDRQFILSSKKLLLSDSGFYLCAWSGLAAQLLTYGYTFGSGTRLTVV.

The chain links TRBV2 to TRBJ2-6, with 8 bases that match TRBD1. V was clipped by 4 bases and J by 3 bases; unmatched bases: 2. The CDR3 has 15 amino acids. Germline loops: CDR1 SNHLY, CDR2 FYNNEI. In nucleotides, the CDR3 is TGTGCCAGCAGTGCAGGGGGCGGTGGGGCCAACGTCCTGACTTTC. This codes for CASSAGGGGANVLTF. Full variable domain (remainder filled in from reference TRBV2 and TRBJ2-6): EPEVTQTPSHQVTQMGQEVILRCVPISNHLYFYWYRQILGQKVEFLVSFYNNEISEKSEIFDDQFSVERPDGSNFTLKIRSTKLEDSAMYFCASSAGGGGANVLTFGAGSRLTVL.

This chain joins TRBV7-6 and TRBJ1-4; D gene ambiguous. Trimming removed 8 bases from V and 4 bases from J, with 11 bases in between. Looked up from germline, CDR1 is SGHVS and CDR2 is FNYEAQ. CDR3 length equals 13 residues. CDR3 DNA sequence: TGTGCCAGCGGATTAGATTATAATGAAAAACTGTTTTTT. Protein: CASGLDYNEKLFF.

This rearrangement joins TRBV7-8 to TRBJ2-1, with no clear D. V shed 1 base and J shed 4 bases, with 14 bases lying between them. The CDR3 has 16 amino acids. Germline CDR1 is SGHVS and CDR2 is FQNEAQ. CDR3 nucleotides: TGTGCCAGCAGCTTAGTCGGCGGCACCCAATACAATGAGCAGTTCTTC. This gives the protein CASSLVGGTQYNEQFF.

The chain carries TRBV19 and TRBJ1-5; 10 bases line up with TRBD1. V was pared by 3 bases and J by 9 bases, with 5 bases of the junction left unmatched. CDR1 LNHDA and CDR2 SQIVND come from the germline V gene (reference sequence). The CDR3 is made up of 14 amino acids. CDR3 sequence reads: CASSIGTGVTPQHF. CDR3 DNA: TGTGCCAGTAGTATCGGGACAGGGGTAACGCCCCAGCATTTT.

The J gene is TRBJ2-2, the V gene TRBV19; 9 bases are shared with TRBD1. The germline V gene encodes CDR1 LNHDA and CDR2 SQIVND (reference sequence). This CDR3 spans 13 amino acids. After removal of 6 bases from V and 6 bases from J, the junction contained 2 bases not matched to a gene. CDR3 protein: CASSGTGSGELFF. CDR3 nucleotide sequence: TGTGCCAGTAGCGGGACAGGGTCCGGGGAGCTGTTTTTT. The whole variable domain, remainder taken from reference TRBV19 and TRBJ2-2, is DGGITQSPKYLFRKEGQNVTLSCEQNLNHDAMYWYRQDPGQGLRLIYYSQIVNDFQKGDIAEGYSVSREKKESFPLTVTSAQKNPTAFYLCASSGTGSGELFFGEGSRLTVL.

The chain combines TRBV30 with TRBJ2-5; 7 bases are shared with TRBD1. CDR1 is GTSNPN and CDR2 is SVGIG in the germline V gene (reference sequence). V gave up 3 bases and J gave up 4 bases; unmatched junction bases: 11. The CDR3 runs to 15 residues. The CDR3 DNA reads as TGTGCCTGGAGAGACCTCCAGGGGGTCGGAGAGACCCAGTACTTC. It yields the protein CAWRDLQGVGETQYF.

The chain employs TRBV3-1 (or the pseudogene TRBV3-2) and TRBJ1-2; maybe TRBD1 (5 bases). Germline CDR1 reads LGHDT; CDR2 reads YNNKEL (reference sequence). With 1 base removed from V and 5 bases from J, the gap between germline ends came to 20 bases. The CDR3 extends over 17 amino acids. DNA of the CDR3: TGTGCCAGCAGCCAAGTCACAGGAGTCGCGCTGGGGTATGGCTACACCTTC. This sequence encodes CASSQVTGVALGYGYTF.

This chain links TRBV18 with TRBJ2-1; perhaps TRBD2 as D (6 bases). From germline, CDR1 is KGHSH and CDR2 LQKENI. The V gene lost 3 bases and the J gene lost 7 bases, with 10 bases spanning the gap. The CDR3 sequence is 13 residues long. CDR3 in DNA: TGTGCCAGCTCACCGACCGGGACTAATGAGCAGTTCTTC. It translates to CASSPTGTNEQFF.

CDR3 sequence reads: CASSPWGLAGFTDTQYF. In nucleotides, the CDR3 is TGTGCCAGCAGCCCCTGGGGACTAGCGGGCTTCACAGATACGCAGTATTTT. This rearrangement joins TRBV7-2 to TRBJ2-3; 12 nucleotides agree with TRBD2. This CDR3 spans 17 amino acids. Per the germline V gene, CDR1 is SGHTA and CDR2 is FQGNSA. V gave up 5 bases and J gave up 2 bases; unmatched junction bases: 8. Supplemented by reference TRBV7-2 and TRBJ2-3, the full variable domain reads GAGVSQSPSNKVTEKGKDVELRCDPISGHTALYWYRQSLGQGLEFLIYFQGNSAPDKSGLPSDRFSAERTGGSVSTLTIQRTQQEDSAVYLCASSPWGLAGFTDTQYFGPGTRLTVL.

The chain links TRBV3-1 (or the pseudogene TRBV3-2) to TRBJ1-5, with TRBD1 matching 7 bases. The V and J ends lost 1 base and 6 bases, in that order; junction bases with no gene match: 3. Germline V gene lookup returns CDR1 LGHDT and CDR2 YNNKEL (reference sequence). The CDR3 runs to 14 residues. CDR3 nucleotides: TGTGCCAGCAGCCAAGCAGGGGGATCTCAGCCCCAGCATTTT. Residues: CASSQAGGSQPQHF.

The rearrangement joins TRBV7-2 to TRBJ2-7; 9 bases align to TRBD2. The germline gives CDR1 SGHTA, CDR2 FQGNSA. CDR3 length: 15 amino acids. The V and J ends lost 5 bases and 2 bases, in that order; junction bases with no gene match: 7. The CDR3 DNA sequence: TGTGCCAGCAGCCAGGCGGCTAGCGGGACCTACGAGCAGTACTTC. Protein sequence: CASSQAASGTYEQYF.

This chain uses TRBV2 with TRBJ2-5, with TRBD2 as a possible D gene (6 bases). This CDR3 has 13 amino acids. Germline lookup yields CDR1 SNHLY and CDR2 FYNNEI. V lost 4 bases to trimming and J lost 1 base, with 7 bases between them. CDR3 bases: TGTGCCAGCAGTGGGGACTCCCAAGAGACCCAGTACTTC. It translates to CASSGDSQETQYF. The whole variable domain, remainder taken from reference TRBV2 and TRBJ2-5, is EPEVTQTPSHQVTQMGQEVILRCVPISNHLYFYWYRQILGQKVEFLVSFYNNEISEKSEIFDDQFSVERPDGSNFTLKIRSTKLEDSAMYFCASSGDSQETQYFGPGTRLLVL.